This T cell receptor (beta chain) was recorded in a study of cytomegalovirus exposure and HLA in healthy donors. As concerns this clone: Its target is not known.

Only in-frame clones appear in the TCRdb table, and some are missing; sequencing was by immunoSEQ multiplex PCR. The table shows about 240,000 clones, with 75% to 90% occurring only once. Study outcomes and limitations: The study designated around 150 TCR beta chains cytomegalovirus-associated.

This CDR3 is 15 amino acids long. In germline, CDR1 is SGHNT, CDR2 YENEEA. Trimming removed 5 bases at V and 2 bases at J, with 16 bases between. Sequenced input: PBMCs. This clonotype originated in a woman in her twenties or thirties in good health and CMV-seropositive. The gene calls are TRBV11-3 and TRBJ2-7, with D perhaps TRBD1 (6 bases). CDR3 protein: CASSTNRDTPYEQYF. For the CDR3, the DNA is TGTGCCAGCAGCACTAACCGGGACACTCCCTACGAGCAGTACTTC.